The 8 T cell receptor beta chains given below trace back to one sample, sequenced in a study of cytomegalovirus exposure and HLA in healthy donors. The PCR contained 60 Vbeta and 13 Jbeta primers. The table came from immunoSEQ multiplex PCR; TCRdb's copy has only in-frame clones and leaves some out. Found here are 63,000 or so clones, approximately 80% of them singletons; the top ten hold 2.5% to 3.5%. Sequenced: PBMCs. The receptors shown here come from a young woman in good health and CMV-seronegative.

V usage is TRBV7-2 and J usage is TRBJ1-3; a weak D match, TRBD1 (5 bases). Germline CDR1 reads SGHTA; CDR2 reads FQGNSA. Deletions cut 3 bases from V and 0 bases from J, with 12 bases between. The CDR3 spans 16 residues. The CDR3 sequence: CASSFGGSLSGNTIYF. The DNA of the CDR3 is TGTGCCAGCAGCTTCGGGGGAAGCCTCTCTGGAAACACCATATATTTT.

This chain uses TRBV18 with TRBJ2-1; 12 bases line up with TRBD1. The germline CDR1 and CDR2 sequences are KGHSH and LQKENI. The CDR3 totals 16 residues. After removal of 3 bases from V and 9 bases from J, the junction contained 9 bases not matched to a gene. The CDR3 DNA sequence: TGTGCCAGCTCACCTTCCACGGGACAGGGGGCGATTGAGCAGTTCTTC. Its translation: CASSPSTGQGAIEQFF.

CDR3 in amino acids: CASRGGSITYNEQFF. CDR3 in DNA: TGTGCCAGCAGGGGCGGGAGTATCACCTACAATGAGCAGTTCTTC. The genes are TRBV2 and TRBJ2-1; TRBD2 agrees at 7 bases. CDR3 length: 15 amino acids. Trimming removed 6 bases from V and 2 bases from J; junction bases left unmatched: 7. CDR1 is SNHLY and CDR2 is FYNNEI in the germline V gene. The variable domain in full, with the rest retrieved from reference TRBV2 and TRBJ2-1, is EPEVTQTPSHQVTQMGQEVILRCVPISNHLYFYWYRQILGQKVEFLVSFYNNEISEKSEIFDDQFSVERPDGSNFTLKIRSTKLEDSAMYFCASRGGSITYNEQFFGPGTRLTVL.

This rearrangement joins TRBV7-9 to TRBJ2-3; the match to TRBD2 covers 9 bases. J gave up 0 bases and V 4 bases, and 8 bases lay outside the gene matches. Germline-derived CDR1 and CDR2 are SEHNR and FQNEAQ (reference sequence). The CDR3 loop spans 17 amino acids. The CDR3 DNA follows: TGTGCCAGCAGCTCGACTAGCGGAACCCTTAGCACAGATACGCAGTATTTT. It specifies CASSSTSGTLSTDTQYF.

The CDR3 region is CATQRAYEQYF. The CDR3 DNA is TGTGCCACCCAGAGGGCCTACGAGCAGTACTTC. The chain couples TRBV19 to TRBJ2-7, with D tentatively TRBD2 (5 bases). Trimming shortened V by 10 bases and J by 2 bases, and 9 bases separated the two germline ends. Germline V lookup: CDR1 LNHDA, CDR2 SQIVND (reference sequence). The CDR3 contains 11 residues. Together with reference TRBV19 and TRBJ2-7, the CDR3 gives the full variable domain: DGGITQSPKYLFRKEGQNVTLSCEQNLNHDAMYWYRQDPGQGLRLIYYSQIVNDFQKGDIAEGYSVSREKKESFPLTVTSAQKNPTAFYLCATQRAYEQYFGPGTRLTVT.

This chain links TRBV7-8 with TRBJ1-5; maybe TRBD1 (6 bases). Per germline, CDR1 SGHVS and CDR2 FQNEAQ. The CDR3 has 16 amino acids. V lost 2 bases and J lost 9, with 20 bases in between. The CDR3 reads CASSLRWTVPFWPQHF. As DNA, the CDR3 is TGTGCCAGCAGCTTACGGTGGACAGTCCCTTTTTGGCCCCAGCATTTT.

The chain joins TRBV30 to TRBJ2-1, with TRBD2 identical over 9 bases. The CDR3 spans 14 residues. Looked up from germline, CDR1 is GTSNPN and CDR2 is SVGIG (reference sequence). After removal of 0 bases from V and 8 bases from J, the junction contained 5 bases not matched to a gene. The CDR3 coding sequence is TGTGCCTGGAGTGTAGGCGGGGGGGCAGATGAGCAGTTCTTC. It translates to CAWSVGGGADEQFF.

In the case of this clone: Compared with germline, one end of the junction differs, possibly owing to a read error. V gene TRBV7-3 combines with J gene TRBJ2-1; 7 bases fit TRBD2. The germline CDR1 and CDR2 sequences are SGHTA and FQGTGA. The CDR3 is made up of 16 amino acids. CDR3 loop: CASRLTSARSYNEQFF. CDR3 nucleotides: TGTGCCAGCAGGTTAACTAGCGCCCGCTCCTACAATGAGCAGTTCTTC.